This TCR beta chain was recovered during a study of shared clonotypes between healthy human individuals. Whole-study results and caveats: It was the non-shared clonotypes that had lower generation probabilities than clonotypes shared by all four donors.

Every contributor of samples was a Caucasian grown-up residing in Nashville, Tennessee. Measured with immunoSEQ multiplex PCR; TCRdb has only the in-frame clones, and not every one. The sample lists about 2.3 million clones, 80% to 95% occurring once. Germline trimming cut 8 bases from V and 2 bases from J; bases unmatched to any gene: 5. The CDR3 is made up of 14 amino acids. CDR1 is ENHRY, CDR2 SYGVKD, per germline. Concerning this clone itself: Its antigen is unknown.

The chain employs TRBV10-3 and TRBJ1-2; TRBD1 agrees at 10 bases. Sequencing was carried out using naive CD4+ T cells from PBMCs. Subset defined: CD45RA+ positively selected. The sequence derives from a man aged 18 to 30 in good health. Some clones in this sample may be carry-over from other donors' samples. CDR3 region: CAIREGQGNYGYTF. The CDR3 DNA reads as TGTGCCATCCGGGAGGGACAGGGGAACTATGGCTACACCTTC.